The rows below give T cell receptor beta chains drawn from one sample of a study of prognosis after radiotherapy for stage I lung cancer. MiXCR was run by TCRdb on the multiplex PCR reads, yielding one entry per CDR3 protein. The sample yields roughly 15,000 distinct CDR3 sequences, less than 45% seen once. Sequencing was performed on PBMCs, taken before or after stereotactic body radiation therapy (not recorded which). These receptors came from a donor aged 50 or older with non-small cell lung cancer. Both conserved end residues are part of each CDR3. Fields, in order: J gene, V gene, clone size, D gene, CDR3 protein, CDR3 DNA. A D gene is named only where the DNA matches it firmly. Clone size, where shown, is once, few, many, or a class for clones that have expanded.

j_call: TRBJ2-7
v_call: TRBV3-1
clone_size: -
d_call: TRBD2
cdr3_aa: CASSQGTSGRYEQYF
cdr3_nt: TGTGCCAGCAGCCAGGGGACTAGCGGGAGGTACGAGCAGTACTTC

j_call: TRBJ2-2
v_call: TRBV24-1
clone_size: many
d_call: -
cdr3_aa: CATSEAPRANTGELFF
cdr3_nt: TGTGCCACCAGTGAAGCCCCCAGGGCGAACACCGGGGAGCTGTTTTTT

j_call: TRBJ1-2
v_call: TRBV6-1
clone_size: many
d_call: -
cdr3_aa: CATLSGQANYGYTF
cdr3_nt: TGTGCCACCCTTTCGGGCCAAGCTAACTATGGCTACACCTTC

j_call: TRBJ2-1
v_call: TRBV15
clone_size: -
d_call: -
cdr3_aa: CATSRGGFSSYNEQFF
cdr3_nt: TGTGCCACCAGCAGAGGTGGCTTTAGCTCCTACAATGAGCAGTTCTTC

j_call: TRBJ1-5
v_call: TRBV6-1
clone_size: -
d_call: TRBD1
cdr3_aa: CASSGQGYSNQPQHF
cdr3_nt: TGTGCCAGCAGCGGACAGGGGTATAGCAATCAGCCCCAGCATTTT

j_call: TRBJ1-2
v_call: TRBV29-1
clone_size: many
d_call: -
cdr3_aa: CSAWAGISGDGYTF
cdr3_nt: TGCAGCGCTTGGGCAGGGATCTCTGGGGATGGCTACACCTTC

j_call: TRBJ2-5
v_call: TRBV25-1
clone_size: many
d_call: -
cdr3_aa: CASSDGGGAGETQYF
cdr3_nt: TGTGCCAGCAGTGATGGAGGGGGGGCTGGAGAGACCCAGTACTTC

j_call: TRBJ2-2
v_call: TRBV6-1
clone_size: -
d_call: -
cdr3_aa: CASSPSRGFPGELLF
cdr3_nt: TGTGCCAGCAGTCCCAGTAGAGGGTTTCCCGGGGAGCTGCTTTTT

j_call: TRBJ1-2
v_call: TRBV20-1
clone_size: medium-sized
d_call: TRBD1
cdr3_aa: CSAPLLTGVYGYTF
cdr3_nt: TGCAGTGCTCCACTCCTGACAGGGGTCTATGGCTACACCTTC

j_call: TRBJ2-1
v_call: TRBV2
clone_size: many
d_call: TRBD2
cdr3_aa: CASRDPGTRGIF
cdr3_nt: TGTGCCAGCAGGGACCCTGGGACTAGGGGTATCTTC

j_call: TRBJ2-5
v_call: TRBV20-1
clone_size: many
d_call: -
cdr3_aa: CSAPQRETQYF
cdr3_nt: TGCAGTGCTCCACAGAGAGAGACCCAGTACTTC

j_call: TRBJ2-1
v_call: TRBV18
clone_size: many
d_call: -
cdr3_aa: CASSGQRDRSLGSSYNEQFF
cdr3_nt: TGTGCCAGCTCAGGACAGAGGGACCGCTCCTTAGGAAGCTCCTACAATGAGCAGTTCTTC

j_call: TRBJ2-7
v_call: TRBV3-1
clone_size: many
d_call: -
cdr3_aa: CASSHRIAGPLHEQYF
cdr3_nt: TGTGCCAGCAGCCATAGAATAGCAGGTCCCCTCCACGAGCAGTACTTC

j_call: TRBJ2-3
v_call: TRBV24-1
clone_size: many
d_call: -
cdr3_aa: CATQGREIADTQYF
cdr3_nt: TGTGCCACCCAGGGGCGGGAGATTGCAGATACGCAGTATTTT

j_call: TRBJ2-5
v_call: TRBV7-9
clone_size: few
d_call: -
cdr3_aa: CASSLARGGVRETQYF
cdr3_nt: TGTGCCAGCAGCTTAGCGAGGGGGGGGGTCCGTGAGACCCAGTACTTC

j_call: TRBJ1-4
v_call: TRBV2
clone_size: many
d_call: -
cdr3_aa: CASSSFETEKLFF
cdr3_nt: TGTGCCAGCAGTTCTTTCGAGACGGAAAAACTGTTTTTT

j_call: TRBJ2-1
v_call: TRBV28
clone_size: -
d_call: -
cdr3_aa: CAINSRGSNRYEQFF
cdr3_nt: TGTGCAATCAATTCTCGGGGTTCCAACCGCTACGAGCAGTTCTTC

j_call: TRBJ2-3
v_call: TRBV28
clone_size: many
d_call: -
cdr3_aa: CASSPGGSRTDTQYF
cdr3_nt: TGTGCCAGCAGCCCCGGAGGATCCCGCACAGATACGCAGTATTTT

j_call: TRBJ2-5
v_call: TRBV5-4
clone_size: -
d_call: -
cdr3_aa: CASSPPLGEGGEETQYF
cdr3_nt: TGTGCCAGCAGCCCACCCTTAGGAGAGGGGGGCGAAGAGACCCAGTACTTC

j_call: TRBJ1-2
v_call: TRBV28
clone_size: -
d_call: -
cdr3_aa: CASSTQAPGYSYTF
cdr3_nt: TGTGCCAGCAGTACCCAGGCGCCCGGCTATAGCTACACCTTC

j_call: TRBJ2-1
v_call: TRBV12-3/TRBV12-4
clone_size: medium-sized
d_call: -
cdr3_aa: CASRPPGVFSYNEQFF
cdr3_nt: TGTGCCAGCAGGCCCCCTGGGGTATTCTCCTACAATGAGCAGTTCTTC

j_call: TRBJ2-1
v_call: TRBV20-1
clone_size: many
d_call: TRBD1
cdr3_aa: CSAPDRGTEQFF
cdr3_nt: TGCAGTGCGCCGGACAGGGGAACTGAGCAGTTCTTC

j_call: TRBJ1-5
v_call: TRBV27
clone_size: -
d_call: -
cdr3_aa: CASSSPEPQHF
cdr3_nt: TGTGCCAGCAGTTCCCCCGAGCCCCAGCATTTT

j_call: TRBJ2-7
v_call: TRBV6-2/TRBV6-3
clone_size: -
d_call: TRBD1
cdr3_aa: CASSPTGIPYEQYF
cdr3_nt: TGTGCCAGCAGTCCGACAGGGATTCCCTACGAGCAGTACTTC

j_call: TRBJ1-5
v_call: TRBV15
clone_size: many
d_call: TRBD1
cdr3_aa: CATSREGQGIVKNQPQHF
cdr3_nt: TGTGCCACCAGCAGAGAGGGACAGGGAATTGTTAAAAATCAGCCCCAGCATTTT

j_call: TRBJ2-2
v_call: TRBV20-1
clone_size: medium-sized
d_call: TRBD2
cdr3_aa: CSAKAGGLTGELFF
cdr3_nt: TGCAGTGCTAAAGCGGGGGGGCTCACCGGGGAGCTGTTTTTT

j_call: TRBJ2-6
v_call: TRBV7-9
clone_size: -
d_call: TRBD1
cdr3_aa: CASSLPRTGFQGSGANVLTF
cdr3_nt: TGTGCCAGCAGCCTCCCGCGGACAGGGTTCCAAGGGTCTGGGGCCAACGTCCTGACTTTC

j_call: TRBJ2-2
v_call: TRBV7-3
clone_size: -
d_call: -
cdr3_aa: CASSLGPAGLTGELFF
cdr3_nt: TGTGCCAGCAGCTTAGGTCCGGCGGGGCTAACCGGGGAGCTGTTTTTT

j_call: TRBJ2-1
v_call: TRBV24-1
clone_size: many
d_call: -
cdr3_aa: CATSDPGRNEQFF
cdr3_nt: TGTGCCACCAGTGACCCGGGACGCAATGAGCAGTTCTTC

j_call: TRBJ2-5
v_call: TRBV5-4
clone_size: few
d_call: -
cdr3_aa: CASSPDHVLAKETQYF
cdr3_nt: TGTGCCAGCAGCCCAGACCATGTCCTTGCCAAAGAGACCCAGTACTTC

j_call: TRBJ2-3
v_call: TRBV15
clone_size: -
d_call: TRBD2
cdr3_aa: CATSRGGEALFSSTDTQYF
cdr3_nt: TGTGCCACCAGCAGGGGGGGGGAGGCTTTATTCTCTAGCACAGATACGCAGTATTTT

j_call: TRBJ2-3
v_call: TRBV28
clone_size: medium-sized
d_call: -
cdr3_aa: CASSLPPSSTDTQYF
cdr3_nt: TGTGCCAGCAGTTTGCCCCCCTCAAGCACAGATACGCAGTATTTT

j_call: TRBJ1-5
v_call: TRBV28
clone_size: many
d_call: -
cdr3_aa: CASRALMGDGQPQHF
cdr3_nt: TGTGCCAGCAGGGCTCTTATGGGGGATGGACAGCCCCAGCATTTT

j_call: TRBJ2-7
v_call: TRBV20-1
clone_size: -
d_call: TRBD2
cdr3_aa: CSAKTSGAGGYEQYF
cdr3_nt: TGCAGTGCGAAAACTAGCGGGGCAGGTGGATACGAGCAGTACTTC

j_call: TRBJ2-2
v_call: TRBV6-1
clone_size: medium-sized
d_call: -
cdr3_aa: CASSEKGNTGELFF
cdr3_nt: TGTGCCAGCAGTGAAAAGGGGAACACCGGGGAGCTGTTTTTT

j_call: TRBJ1-5
v_call: TRBV30
clone_size: many
d_call: TRBD1
cdr3_aa: CAWSQTGSNQPQHF
cdr3_nt: TGTGCCTGGAGTCAGACAGGGAGCAATCAGCCCCAGCATTTT

j_call: TRBJ2-3
v_call: TRBV18
clone_size: many
d_call: TRBD1
cdr3_aa: CASSTLAGTGATDTQYF
cdr3_nt: TGTGCCAGCTCAACGCTGGCCGGGACAGGGGCCACAGATACGCAGTATTTT

j_call: TRBJ2-3
v_call: TRBV5-8
clone_size: many
d_call: -
cdr3_aa: CASNHVGTDTQYF
cdr3_nt: TGTGCCAGCAACCATGTTGGCACAGATACGCAGTATTTT

j_call: TRBJ2-5
v_call: TRBV6-1
clone_size: once
d_call: -
cdr3_aa: CASSAGAIGNKVTQYF
cdr3_nt: TGTGCCAGCAGTGCCGGTGCTATCGGGAATAAAGTGACCCAGTACTTC

j_call: TRBJ2-7
v_call: TRBV27
clone_size: -
d_call: -
cdr3_aa: CAREGTPSYEQYF
cdr3_nt: TGTGCCAGAGAGGGGACACCTAGCTACGAGCAGTACTTC

j_call: TRBJ1-5
v_call: TRBV6-4
clone_size: -
d_call: -
cdr3_aa: CASSDSIEDSGRGSNQPQHF
cdr3_nt: TGTGCCAGCAGTGACTCAATCGAGGACAGCGGGCGAGGGAGCAATCAGCCCCAGCATTTT

j_call: TRBJ1-5
v_call: TRBV5-4
clone_size: many
d_call: -
cdr3_aa: CASSLGGRGSNQPQHF
cdr3_nt: TGTGCCAGCAGCCTCGGGGGCAGAGGAAGCAATCAGCCCCAGCATTTT

j_call: TRBJ2-1
v_call: TRBV27
clone_size: medium-sized
d_call: -
cdr3_aa: CASSRKPGHNEQFF
cdr3_nt: TGTGCCAGCAGCCGCAAACCCGGGCACAATGAGCAGTTCTTC

j_call: TRBJ1-1
v_call: TRBV3-1
clone_size: many
d_call: TRBD1
cdr3_aa: CASSEDRAYATEAFF
cdr3_nt: TGTGCCAGCAGCGAGGACAGGGCCTACGCCACTGAAGCTTTCTTT

j_call: TRBJ2-3
v_call: TRBV20-1
clone_size: -
d_call: TRBD2
cdr3_aa: CSASIAGNTDTQYF
cdr3_nt: TGCAGTGCTTCTATAGCGGGGAACACAGATACGCAGTATTTT

j_call: TRBJ2-5
v_call: TRBV7-8
clone_size: many
d_call: TRBD2
cdr3_aa: CASSPRTSSKETQYF
cdr3_nt: TGTGCCAGCAGCCCACGGACTAGCTCTAAAGAGACCCAGTACTTC

j_call: TRBJ2-3
v_call: TRBV6-4
clone_size: -
d_call: TRBD2
cdr3_aa: CASSDSSSGGAPTQYF
cdr3_nt: TGTGCCAGCAGTGACTCGTCAAGCGGGGGGGCCCCGACTCAGTATTTT

j_call: TRBJ2-3
v_call: TRBV7-6
clone_size: many
d_call: TRBD2
cdr3_aa: CASSLEVAGADTQYF
cdr3_nt: TGTGCCAGCAGCTTAGAGGTTGCGGGAGCAGATACGCAGTATTTT